The subject of this entry is one T cell receptor beta chain. What this receptor recognizes is not known. No per-base quality is available; no much larger clone lies one base away. Donors were roughly 40 systemically healthy Caucasian individuals from Russia aged about 6 to 100 years. Approximately 9.3 milliliters of peripheral blood were collected from each donor into EDTA-treated Vacutainer tubes. PBMCs were isolated by Ficoll-Paque density-gradient centrifugation, with at least 7 million obtained per sample. Total RNA was extracted from PBMCs with Trizol reagent, with at least 5.5 micrograms obtained per sample. For every donor, an aliquot of PBMCs went through flow cytometry to measure the percentages of naive CD45RAhigh/CD27high T cells. The protocol used for the library was 5' RACE. TCRdb shows the sequencer as Illumina HiSeq 2500. A second PCR of about 6 to 12 cycles was performed with a sample-barcoded 5' primer and a J-beta primer mix. Each TCR beta cDNA molecule received a unique molecular identifier from a template-switch 5' adaptor carrying 12 random nucleotides. Each sample yielded at least 3 million CDR3-containing paired-end reads. First-strand cDNA was synthesized from all RNA with the Mint cDNA synthesis kit, primed by a TRBC-specific oligonucleotide. Following uracil-DNA glycosylase treatment, a first 18-cycle PCR with universal primers M1SS and BC2_uni_R was performed on all cDNA. The authors' pipeline ran thus. For normalization, 1 million high-quality reads were randomly selected from each sample, with every read carrying a distinct molecular identifier. Instead of being binned into consensus sequences, reads that shared molecular identifiers were thrown out. MiTCR, set to a Q25 quality threshold and the strictest error-elimination algorithm, was used for CDR3 identification, clonotype clustering and error correction. A nonparametric unseen species model using Euler transformation provided a lower-bound estimate of total TCR beta diversity. TCRdb reworked the public reads: Q25 trimming with fastp, MiXCR clone assembly, productive beta chains retained. Rows with a matching CDR3 protein are joined into one entry that keeps the most common DNA and genes. Clone size and V and J calls follow TCRdb, not the original study. This sample gives around 1.5 million distinct CDR3 sequences in total; around 59% of them show up just once. The ten largest clones represent over 5% of the sample.

This entry belongs to a study of blood T cells in healthy people across ages (dated by TCRdb to about 2015). Context from the whole study: In model experiments, template switching captured about one uniquely barcoded TCR beta cDNA molecule for every two T cells. Donors of different ages were randomly distributed across sequencing lanes to avoid experimental bias. The study measured age-related changes in TCR beta repertoire diversity using deep sequencing normalized with unique cDNA molecular identifiers. Two additional independent replicas of 1 million unique cDNA reads from the same blood draw were analyzed for two donors (one aged 18 to 29 and one aged 80 or older). The donors were divided into four age groups: young (average around 17 years), middle-aged (roughly 40), aged (about 62) and long-lived (more than 75). Paper-wide results and their limitations: As age increased, observed TCR beta diversity per million T cells dropped in a roughly linear way, and a significant reduction was already evident by age about 40. Compared with the aged group, the long-lived group had more naive CD4+ T cells, fewer expanded clones and increased TCR diversity, a pattern suggesting age selection. Observed TCR beta diversity correlated strongly with the percentage of naive T cells measured by flow cytometry. Estimates of total diversity based on one million sequenced T cells were considered lower bounds and underestimates. Because profiling used bulk unsorted PBMCs, naive and antigen-experienced compartments could not be compared conclusively. Donor CMV infection status was unknown, potentially confounding age-related changes in expanded clonotypes.

CDR1 and CDR2 are drawn from the germline V gene: MGHDK, SYGVNS. The CDR3 starts with the cysteine, ends with the phenylalanine, and has 14 residues. The entry retains the CDR3 DNA only, 42 bases that are in frame from base 1. V is cut by 5 bases and J by 5 bases, and the space between the germline ends is 15 bases. The origin of this receptor is a man aged 18 to 29 in good health. Sequencing was performed on blood. The rearranged segments are TRBV25-1 and TRBJ2-5; TRBD2 could be the D gene, as 5 bases match. The DNA is as follows: TGTGCCAGCAGTATCGAGCCGAGGGAGGAGACCCAGTACTTC. This yields the protein CASSIEPREETQYF.